This TCR beta chain is drawn from a study of blood T cell repertoires in COVID-19. Assay used: immunoSEQ multiplex PCR; TCRdb lists only in-frame clones, some missing. The sample holds a few hundred thousand clones, roughly 90% seen once. V was clipped by 3 bases and J by 7 bases; unmatched bases: 7. CDR1 SEHNR and CDR2 FQNEAQ come from the germline V gene (reference sequence). This CDR3 has 15 amino acids. The origin of this receptor is a woman in her late teens or twenties who had recovered from COVID-19. Sequencing was carried out using PBMCs or T cells enriched from blood (not recorded which). J is TRBJ2-1 and V is TRBV7-9; 9 bases line up with TRBD2. CDR3 loop: CASSFPGLARNEQFF. The CDR3 nucleotides are TGTGCCAGCAGCTTTCCGGGACTAGCAAGGAATGAGCAGTTCTTC.